A selection of T cell receptor beta chains follows, all from one sample in a study of radiation and T cells in renal cell carcinoma. TCRdb keeps only in-frame clones here, not all; method: immunoSEQ multiplex PCR. The table shows 120,000 to 150,000 clones, with about 85% occurring only once. The sequenced sample was blood, obtained from a patient whose treatment included radiotherapy and nephrectomy. The receptors shown here come from a woman in her seventies with renal cell carcinoma. CDR3s include the opening cysteine and the closing phenylalanine or tryptophan. A D gene is named only where the DNA matches it firmly. The size entry is marked missing in some rows and otherwise reads once, few, many or a size class.

D gene: TRBD2; clone size: NA; V gene: TRBV4-3; J gene: TRBJ2-3; CDR3 protein: CASSQGPAGGTDTQYF; CDR3 DNA: TGCGCCAGCAGCCAAGGCCCAGCGGGGGGCACAGATACGCAGTATTTT
D gene: TRBD1; clone size: few; V gene: TRBV27; J gene: TRBJ1-2; CDR3 protein: CASRPRQGYGYTF; CDR3 DNA: TGTGCCAGCAGACCCCGACAGGGCTATGGCTACACCTTC
D gene: TRBD1; clone size: NA; V gene: TRBV7-2; J gene: TRBJ2-2; CDR3 protein: CASSSPGQGSGELFF; CDR3 DNA: TGTGCCAGCAGCTCCCCGGGACAGGGGTCCGGGGAGCTGTTTTTT
D gene: NA; clone size: NA; V gene: TRBV6-1; J gene: TRBJ1-2; CDR3 protein: CASSSLTANYGYTF; CDR3 DNA: TGTGCCAGCAGTTCACTAACTGCTAACTATGGCTACACCTTC
D gene: TRBD1; clone size: NA; V gene: TRBV19; J gene: TRBJ1-2; CDR3 protein: CASSPQGARNYGYTF; CDR3 DNA: TGTGCCAGTAGCCCACAGGGGGCGAGGAACTATGGCTACACCTTC
D gene: NA; clone size: NA; V gene: TRBV11-2; J gene: TRBJ1-1; CDR3 protein: CASSLGETFTEAFF; CDR3 DNA: TGTGCCAGCAGCTTAGGAGAAACCTTCACTGAAGCTTTCTTT
D gene: TRBD1; clone size: once; V gene: TRBV30; J gene: TRBJ1-2; CDR3 protein: CAWSRMDRGGGYTF; CDR3 DNA: TGTGCCTGGAGCCGAATGGACAGGGGAGGCGGCTACACCTTC
D gene: TRBD2; clone size: NA; V gene: TRBV5-1; J gene: TRBJ2-7; CDR3 protein: CASSPAGGSSYEQYF; CDR3 DNA: TGCGCCAGCAGCCCGGCGGGGGGAAGCTCCTACGAGCAGTACTTC
D gene: NA; clone size: NA; V gene: TRBV4-1; J gene: TRBJ1-5; CDR3 protein: CASSQPPAGSQPQHF; CDR3 DNA: TGCGCCAGCAGCCAACCCCCGGCGGGGAGCCAGCCCCAGCATTTT
D gene: NA; clone size: NA; V gene: TRBV6-1; J gene: TRBJ1-5; CDR3 protein: CASSEARPNQPQHF; CDR3 DNA: TGTGCCAGCAGTGAAGCGCGGCCAAATCAGCCCCAGCATTTT
D gene: TRBD1; clone size: NA; V gene: TRBV5-1; J gene: TRBJ2-6; CDR3 protein: CASSTSTGGAGANVLTF; CDR3 DNA: TGCGCCAGCAGCACCTCGACAGGGGGAGCTGGGGCCAACGTCCTGACTTTC
D gene: NA; clone size: NA; V gene: TRBV2; J gene: TRBJ1-1; CDR3 protein: CASSAGGGLNTEAFF; CDR3 DNA: TGTGCCAGCAGTGCGGGGGGAGGGTTAAACACTGAAGCTTTCTTT